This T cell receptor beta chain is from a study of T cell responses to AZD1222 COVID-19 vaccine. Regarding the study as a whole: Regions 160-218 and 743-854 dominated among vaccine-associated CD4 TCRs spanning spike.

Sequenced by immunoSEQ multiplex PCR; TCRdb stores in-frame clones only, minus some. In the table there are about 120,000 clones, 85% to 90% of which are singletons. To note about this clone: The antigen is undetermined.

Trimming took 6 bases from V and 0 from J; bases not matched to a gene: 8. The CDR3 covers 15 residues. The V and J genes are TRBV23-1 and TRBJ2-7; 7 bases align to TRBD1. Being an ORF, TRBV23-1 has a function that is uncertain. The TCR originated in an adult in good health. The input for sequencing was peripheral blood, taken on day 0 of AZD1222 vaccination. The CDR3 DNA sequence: TGCGCCAGCAGACCGATGACAGGGACCTCCTACGAGCAGTACTTC. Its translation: CASRPMTGTSYEQYF.